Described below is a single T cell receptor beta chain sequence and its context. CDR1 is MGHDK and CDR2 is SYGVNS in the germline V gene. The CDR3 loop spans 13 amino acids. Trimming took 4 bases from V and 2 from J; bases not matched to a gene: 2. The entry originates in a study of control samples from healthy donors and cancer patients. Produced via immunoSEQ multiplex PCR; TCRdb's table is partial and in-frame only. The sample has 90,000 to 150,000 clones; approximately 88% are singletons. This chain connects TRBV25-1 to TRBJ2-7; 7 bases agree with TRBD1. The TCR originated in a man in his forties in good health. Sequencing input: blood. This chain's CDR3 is CASSGDRAYEQYF. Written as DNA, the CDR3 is TGTGCCAGCAGTGGGGACAGAGCCTACGAGCAGTACTTC.